This TCR beta chain was captured in a study of blood T cells in healthy people across ages. Then a second PCR, running roughly 7 to 11 cycles, was carried out with a sample-barcoded 5' primer and a J-beta primer mix. From the 5' RACE reads, TCRdb called clonotypes with MiXCR, one entry per CDR3 protein. The sample shows about 1.6 million distinct CDR3 sequences, around 36% of them seen only once. The germline V gene encodes CDR1 LGHDT and CDR2 YNNKEL (reference sequence). The CDR3 has 15 residues. Unmatched junction bases numbered 4, after V lost 2 bases and J lost 5 bases. The sample consisted of blood. This sequence originates from a young woman in good health. The chain joins TRBV3-1 to TRBJ2-7, with TRBD2 matching over 12 bases. The CDR3 is CASSQPSGGANEQYF. DNA for the CDR3: TGTGCCAGCAGCCAACCTAGCGGGGGGGCCAACGAGCAGTACTTC.